Following are 13 T cell receptor beta chains from one sample sequenced in a study of blood T cell repertoires in COVID-19. Clones were sequenced by immunoSEQ multiplex PCR, and TCRdb holds only the in-frame ones, with some missing. The repertoire consists of roughly 68,000 clones, with 85% to 90% occurring once and the leading ten covering over 9%. Sequencing used PBMCs or T cells enriched from blood (not recorded which). These receptors were obtained from a woman aged 35 to 49 who had recovered from COVID-19.

V gene TRBV29-1 combines with J gene TRBJ1-1; D is undetermined. CDR1 and CDR2 (germline): SQVTM, ANQGSEA. Trimming shortened V by 5 bases and J by 2 bases, and 15 bases separated the two germline ends. The CDR3 is made up of 14 amino acids. CDR3 bases: TGCAGCGTTACGGCCGCGGGTCCAAACACTGAAGCTTTCTTT. Translating it yields CSVTAAGPNTEAFF.

This chain links TRBV19 with TRBJ2-1; D might be TRBD2 (6 bases). Trimming shortened V by 4 bases and J by 3 bases, and 22 bases separated the two germline ends. CDR1 and CDR2 (germline): LNHDA, SQIVND (reference sequence). The CDR3 consists of 18 residues. Written as DNA, the CDR3 is TGTGCCAGTAGTACGACGAGCTTCGGTTTAGCGGACTACAATGAGCAGTTCTTC. This gives the protein CASSTTSFGLADYNEQFF.

The V and J genes are TRBV19 and TRBJ1-1; TRBD1 aligns across 8 bases. This CDR3 is 16 amino acids long. With V trimmed by 0 bases and J by 5 bases, 8 bases remained unmatched. Germline V gene sequence: CDR1 LNHDA, CDR2 SQIVND (reference sequence). This CDR3 is CASSIDSTGAATEAFF. The CDR3 DNA reads as TGTGCCAGTAGTATAGATTCGACAGGGGCGGCGACTGAAGCTTTCTTT.

V and J are TRBV14 and TRBJ1-6; 8 bases agree with TRBD1. V lost 0 bases to trimming and J lost 7 bases; unmatched junction nucleotides: 2. The germline V gene encodes CDR1 SGHDN and CDR2 FVKESK. The CDR3 totals 15 residues. The CDR3, as DNA: TGTGCCAGCAGCCAAGAGGGACAGGTGAATTCACCCCTCCACTTT. This encodes CASSQEGQVNSPLHF.

The J gene is TRBJ1-3, the V gene TRBV19, with 9 bases lining up with TRBD1. CDR1 and CDR2 (germline): LNHDA, SQIVND (reference sequence). This CDR3 spans 18 amino acids. V was pared by 3 bases and J by 0 bases, with 9 bases of the junction left unmatched. The CDR3 here is CASSIRGTGTLSGNTIYF. The CDR3, as DNA: TGTGCCAGTAGTATCCGGGGGACAGGGACCCTCTCTGGAAACACCATATATTTT.

In its sample, this clone was seen a few times. The V call is TRBV27, the J call TRBJ1-5; no reliable D call. Trimming pared 5 bases from V and 1 base from J, leaving 15 bases between. This CDR3 contains 16 residues. Germline CDR1 reads MNHEY; CDR2 reads SMNVEV (reference sequence). DNA for the CDR3: TGTGCCAGCAGTGGGGAGGCAGTTGGAAGCAATCAGCCCCAGCATTTT. It encodes CASSGEAVGSNQPQHF.

This clone was found once. V usage is TRBV28 and J usage is TRBJ2-3; 7 bases map to TRBD2. The CDR3 loop spans 14 amino acids. Trimming at V came to 3 bases and at J to 4 bases, leaving 4 bases not matched to a gene. The germline V gene encodes CDR1 MDHEN and CDR2 SYDVKM. The CDR3 nucleotides read TGTGCCAGCAGTTTTACTAGCGATCCAGATACGCAGTATTTT. It codes for CASSFTSDPDTQYF.

The rearrangement links TRBV19 to TRBJ2-5; 8 bases match TRBD2. The CDR3 extends over 15 amino acids. The V gene end was trimmed by 7 bases and the J gene end by 1 base; junction bases not matched to a gene: 8. Germline CDR1 and CDR2: LNHDA and SQIVND (reference sequence). The CDR3 DNA is TGTGCCAGTAACTGGATCAGCGGGAGCCAAGAGACCCAGTACTTC. This codes for CASNWISGSQETQYF.

The rearrangement links TRBV5-4 to TRBJ1-2, with TRBD1 identical over 7 bases. Germline CDR1 SGHNT, CDR2 YYREEE (reference sequence). CDR3 length equals 16 residues. V lost 1 base and J lost 5; bases outside the gene matches: 11. The CDR3 loop is CASSLSNRGDWYGYTF. CDR3 coding DNA: TGTGCCAGCAGCTTGAGTAACAGGGGCGATTGGTATGGCTACACCTTC.

The chain couples TRBV11-3 to TRBJ2-1, with TRBD2 matching 9 bases. Germline V gene data show CDR1 as SGHNT and CDR2 as YENEEA. CDR3 length: 14 amino acids. V was pared by 3 bases and J by 6 bases, with 3 bases of the junction left unmatched. The CDR3 reads CASSFGRGGNEQFF. The CDR3 nucleotides read TGTGCCAGCAGCTTTGGGCGGGGGGGCAATGAGCAGTTCTTC.

With regard to this clone: Distinct nucleotide sequences in the sample also encode this CDR3. The CDR3, as DNA: TGCGCCAGCAGCTTGGACGGGAGCAGGTCTGGAAACACCATATATTTT. Its protein is CASSLDGSRSGNTIYF. The gene calls are TRBV5-1 and TRBJ1-3; D ambiguous. Trimming left V 0 bases short and J 1 base short, with 11 bases between. Germline V lookup: CDR1 SGHRS, CDR2 YFSETQ. The CDR3 extends over 16 amino acids.

This chain joins TRBV7-2 and TRBJ2-2; 7 nucleotides match TRBD1. Unmatched junction bases numbered 4, after V lost 5 bases and J lost 1 base. CDR3 length: 15 residues. CDR1 is SGHTA, CDR2 FQGNSA, per germline. The CDR3 nucleotides are TGTGCCAGCAGCCGGGACAGACGGAACACCGGGGAGCTGTTTTTT. This gives the protein CASSRDRRNTGELFF.

The chain has TRBV19 and TRBJ1-1; the D gene is possibly TRBD1 (5 bases). The CDR3 length is 13 residues. Germline CDR1 reads LNHDA; CDR2 reads SQIVND (reference sequence). The V end lost 3 bases, the J end lost 4 bases, and 9 bases lay between the germline ends. This chain's CDR3 is CASSIDRGTEAFF. The CDR3 DNA reads TGTGCCAGTAGTATCGACAGAGGCACTGAAGCTTTCTTT.